This T cell receptor beta chain comes out of a study of blood T cell repertoires in COVID-19. Study overall: Italy, Spain and the United States were the sources of the convalescent and acute COVID-19 samples. T cells, B-cell-depleted T cells, or PBMCs provided the cDNA or gDNA that served as material.

The germline V gene has CDR1 MNHNY and CDR2 SVGAGI (reference sequence). Unmatched junction bases numbered 9, after V lost 7 bases and J lost 0 bases. The CDR3 covers 16 residues. In the study's own analysis: From reference gene primer amplification, estimates of nucleated cell counts were derived. Generated by immunoSEQ multiplex PCR, the TCRdb table keeps only in-frame clones and is missing some. D and trimming come from the DNA, and the V and J calls and clone size come from that table. The sample lists 200,000 to 250,000 clones, roughly 80% occurring once. The sample consisted of peripheral blood. The chain carries TRBV6-6 and TRBJ2-1; TRBD2 aligns across 7 bases. This TCR derives from a woman between 18 and 30 years old with acute or convalescent COVID-19. CDR3 nucleotide sequence: TGTGCCAGCACCCGACCGGGCGGGAGCTCCTACAATGAGCAGTTCTTC. It translates to CASTRPGGSSYNEQFF.